Each of the 19 T cell receptor beta chains below was sequenced from the same sample in a study of CD8+ T cells in alopecia areata. Treatment reported: oral pan-JAK inhibitor, 5-10 mg twice daily. Extracted from the samples, RNA was reverse transcribed into cDNA to serve as the sequencing template. Libraries were prepared by immunoSEQ multiplex PCR; TCRdb keeps only in-frame clonotypes and omits some of them. The sample has around 200,000 clones, roughly 64% seen once. Sequenced here: CD8+ T cells sorted from blood, sampled at week 24, from a patient treated with tofacitinib. The source of these receptors is a human donor with alopecia areata.

V and J are TRBV30 and TRBJ1-2; a possible D gene is TRBD1 (6 bases). Trimming removed 1 base from V and 6 bases from J, with 15 bases in between. Germline CDR1 is GTSNPN and CDR2 is SVGIG (reference sequence). The CDR3 consists of 14 residues. As DNA, the CDR3 is TGTGCCTGGAGTGGGACAGCGTTAAGAGATGGCTACACCTTC. Translated: CAWSGTALRDGYTF. Filled out from reference TRBV30 and TRBJ1-2, the complete variable domain reads SQTIHQWPATLVQPVGSPLSLECTVEGTSNPNLYWYRQAAGRGLQLLFYSVGIGQISSEVPQNLSASRPQDRQFILSSKKLLLSDSGFYLCAWSGTALRDGYTFGSGTRLTVV.

The chain employs TRBV4-1 and TRBJ2-3, with D possibly matching TRBD2 (6 bases). Germline V gives CDR1 MGHRA, CDR2 YSYEKL. V gave up 4 bases and J gave up 0 bases, with 11 bases separating them. The CDR3 is 15 residues long. CDR3 loop: CASSPRGTSTDTQYF. The CDR3 DNA follows: TGCGCCAGCAGCCCGCGGGGTACTAGCACAGATACGCAGTATTTT.

A single count supports this clone. The rearrangement links TRBV28 to TRBJ2-7; 7 positions agree with TRBD1. J was trimmed by 7 bases and V by 6 bases; bases with no gene match: 12. The CDR3 length is 14 residues. Germline loops: CDR1 MDHEN, CDR2 SYDVKM. CDR3 bases: TGTGCCAGCAGCCCGGGACAGCGACTTGGGGAGCAGTACTTC. Protein sequence: CASSPGQRLGEQYF.

This clone was recorded a few times. This rearrangement joins TRBV20-1 to TRBJ2-7; perhaps D is TRBD1 or TRBD2 (5 bases each). CDR3 length: 11 amino acids. Trimming left V 2 bases short and J 5 bases short, with 7 bases between. Germline V gene data show CDR1 as DFQATT and CDR2 as SNEGSKA (reference sequence). The CDR3 loop reads CSARMGDEQYF. Here the CDR3 DNA reads TGCAGTGCTAGAATGGGGGACGAGCAGTACTTC.

In its sample, this clone was seen a few times. The V and J genes are TRBV9 and TRBJ2-2, with D perhaps matching TRBD1 (6 bases). V lost 3 bases, J lost 2 bases, and 11 bases lay in between. This CDR3 region has 15 residues. Germline V CDR1 and CDR2: SGDLS, YYNGEE. Written as DNA, the CDR3 is TGTGCCAGCAGCGCACAGGGAGCTAACACCGGGGAGCTGTTTTTT. Encoded protein: CASSAQGANTGELFF.

The J gene is TRBJ2-7, the V gene TRBV15, with 9 bases matching TRBD1. The V segment lost 9 bases and the J segment 4 bases; nucleotides outside the gene matches: 10. Germline CDR1 is LNHNV and CDR2 is YYDKDF (reference sequence). The CDR3 covers 14 residues. The CDR3, as DNA: TGTGCCACGGCAACCGGGACAGGGCCGTACGAGCAGTACTTC. Residues: CATATGTGPYEQYF.

The genes are TRBV5-6 and TRBJ2-2; 10 bases are shared with TRBD1. Germline-derived CDR1 and CDR2 are SGHDT and YYEEEE. The CDR3 extends over 16 amino acids. V dropped 2 bases and J dropped 4; count of bases not matched to a gene: 5. CDR3: CASSFGTGVFTGELFF. The CDR3 DNA is TGTGCCAGCAGCTTCGGGACAGGGGTGTTCACCGGGGAGCTGTTTTTT.

This chain connects TRBV29-1 to TRBJ1-1; no firm D call. The CDR3 loop spans 11 amino acids. Germline CDR1 is SQVTM and CDR2 is ANQGSEA. Between the trimmed V and J ends, which lost 2 bases and 5 bases, there was a span of 6 bases. In nucleotides, the CDR3 is TGCAGCGTTGAATGGGGAACTGAAGCTTTCTTT. Translating gives CSVEWGTEAFF.

V gene TRBV4-1 combines with J gene TRBJ2-7; 7 nucleotides match TRBD2. Unmatched junction bases numbered 6, after V lost 4 bases and J lost 3 bases. Germline CDR1 is MGHRA and CDR2 is YSYEKL. The CDR3 has 14 amino acids. The CDR3 DNA sequence: TGCGCCAGCAGCCCTAGCGGCGCCTTCTACGAGCAGTACTTC. Amino acid sequence: CASSPSGAFYEQYF.

This CDR3 reads CASSIGSSSYEQYF. CDR3 bases: TGTGCCAGTAGTATCGGGTCCAGCTCCTACGAGCAGTACTTC. The V and J genes are TRBV19 and TRBJ2-7; D is undetermined. CDR3 length equals 14 residues. The V gene's germline CDR1 is LNHDA and CDR2 SQIVND (reference sequence). V gave up 3 bases and J gave up 0 bases, with 9 bases separating them. Looking up the rest from reference TRBV19 and TRBJ2-7 gives the full variable domain: DGGITQSPKYLFRKEGQNVTLSCEQNLNHDAMYWYRQDPGQGLRLIYYSQIVNDFQKGDIAEGYSVSREKKESFPLTVTSAQKNPTAFYLCASSIGSSSYEQYFGPGTRLTVT.

This clone has more than one count but fewer than ten. The chain combines TRBV29-1 with TRBJ1-2, with TRBD1 matching 7 bases. The CDR3 extends over 12 amino acids. The germline gives CDR1 SQVTM, CDR2 ANQGSEA. The trim removed 4 bases at V and 5 bases at J, leaving 4 bases unmatched. The CDR3 DNA is TGCAGCGTTGTTTCCAGGGGGTATGGCTACACCTTC. Translated, it gives CSVVSRGYGYTF.

This clone was counted a few times. V usage is TRBV29-1 and J usage is TRBJ2-2, with D perhaps TRBD2 (5 bases). Deletions cut 4 bases from V and 6 bases from J, with 18 bases between. Germline V CDR1 and CDR2: SQVTM, ANQGSEA. The CDR3 runs to 15 residues. The CDR3 DNA sequence: TGCAGCGTTGCCCCCAGCGCCGGGGTCGCCGGGGAGCTGTTTTTT. Translating it yields CSVAPSAGVAGELFF.

This sequence joins TRBV6-6 and TRBJ2-7; possible D gene TRBD1, 5 bases. CDR3 length: 13 residues. Germline CDR1 is MNHNY and CDR2 is SVGAGI (reference sequence). The V and J ends lost 6 bases and 2 bases respectively, with 11 bases between them. The DNA of the CDR3 is TGTGCCAGCAGCCCCGACAGACCCTACGAGCAGTACTTC. Its protein product is CASSPDRPYEQYF.

V gene TRBV30 combines with J gene TRBJ2-1, with D possibly TRBD1 on 6 matching bases. Trimming removed 2 bases at V and 4 bases at J, with 15 bases between. Germline V gene data show CDR1 as GTSNPN and CDR2 as SVGIG (reference sequence). The CDR3 has 15 amino acids. The CDR3: CAWSSTGSLYNEQFF. In DNA form, the CDR3 reads TGTGCCTGGAGTTCAACAGGGAGTTTGTACAATGAGCAGTTCTTC.

V usage is TRBV5-1 and J usage is TRBJ2-3; 7 bases agree with TRBD1. CDR1 is SGHRS, CDR2 YFSETQ, per germline. V was pared by 4 bases and J by 1 base, with 6 bases of the junction left unmatched. The CDR3 consists of 15 residues. The CDR3 loop is CASSPGDRGTDTQYF. In DNA form, the CDR3 reads TGCGCCAGCAGCCCTGGAGACAGGGGCACAGATACGCAGTATTTT.

The chain couples TRBV13 to TRBJ2-7; the match to TRBD2 covers 15 bases. Trimming took 5 bases from V and 5 from J; bases not matched to a gene: 4. Germline V lookup: CDR1 PRHDT, CDR2 FYEKMQ (reference sequence). The CDR3 extends over 15 amino acids. For the CDR3, the DNA is TGTGCCAGCAGCCCGGGACTAGCGGGGGGAAACGAGCAGTACTTC. Translating gives CASSPGLAGGNEQYF.

The chain joins TRBV7-3 to TRBJ2-1; maybe TRBD2 (6 bases). Trimming took 2 bases from V and 6 from J, leaving 17 bases between them. CDR1 is SGHTA, CDR2 FQGTGA, per germline. CDR3 size: 16 residues. The CDR3 region has the DNA TGTGCCAGCAGCTTATATGCGTCTAGCGTGAGCAATGAGCAGTTCTTC. It translates to CASSLYASSVSNEQFF.

The chain is built from TRBV6-5 and TRBJ2-1; 10 bases are a match to TRBD2. J was trimmed by 8 bases and V by 5 bases; bases with no gene match: 9. CDR3 length: 15 amino acids. The V gene's germline CDR1 is MNHEY and CDR2 SVGAGI. The CDR3 DNA sequence: TGTGCCAGCAGTAGTACGAGACTAGCGGGCTATGAGCAGTTCTTC. Translating gives CASSSTRLAGYEQFF.

The chain links TRBV7-3 to TRBJ2-7, with 10 positions matching TRBD2. Germline CDR1 SGHTA, CDR2 FQGTGA. Trimming at V came to 5 bases and at J to 3 bases, leaving 7 bases not matched to a gene. This CDR3 spans 15 amino acids. DNA of the CDR3: TGTGCCAGCAGCCCAATAGCGGGGGGCCTCTACGAGCAGTACTTC. This encodes CASSPIAGGLYEQYF.